What follows are 23 T cell receptor beta chains derived from one specimen sequenced in a study of radiation and T cells in renal cell carcinoma. Sequencing used immunoSEQ multiplex PCR; TCRdb keeps in-frame clones, though not all of them. The top ten clones hold about 23% of a sample with 70,000 to 100,000 clones, 65% to 90% of them seen once. Time point indicated: blood 2 weeks post-SBRT. Treatment given: 15 Gy SBRT to primary tumor, nephrectomy 4 weeks later. This specimen was blood, taken from a patient whose treatment included radiotherapy and nephrectomy. These receptors were taken from a woman aged 50 to 60 with renal cell carcinoma.

The chain has TRBV4-3 and TRBJ1-2; tentative D call: TRBD1 (5 bases). Germline CDR1 LGHNA, CDR2 YSLEER. The CDR3 length is 16 residues. The ends were cut back, 3 bases at V and 7 bases at J, with 21 bases in the middle. CDR3 DNA: TGCGCCAGCAGCCACCCCGGGGGGGAGGCCGGGACTGGCTACACCTTC. This encodes CASSHPGGEAGTGYTF.

This chain joins TRBV4-3 and TRBJ1-2, with D unresolved. V was shortened by 0 bases and J by 0 bases, with 8 bases between the two germline ends. Germline CDR1 reads LGHNA; CDR2 reads YSLEER. The CDR3 loop spans 15 amino acids. DNA for the CDR3: TGCGCCAGCAGCCAAGATGTTGTCACTAACTATGGCTACACCTTC. It specifies CASSQDVVTNYGYTF.

The chain's CDR3 is CASSLIEPMNYEQYF. As DNA, the CDR3 is TGTGCCAGCAGTTTAATTGAGCCGATGAACTACGAGCAGTACTTC. The V gene is TRBV28, the J gene TRBJ2-7; no definite D call. Looked up from germline, CDR1 is MDHEN and CDR2 is SYDVKM. Trimming shortened V by 2 bases and J by 3 bases, and 14 bases separated the two germline ends. The CDR3 sequence is 15 residues long.

DNA of the CDR3: TGTGCCAGCAGCCAAAGGACAGGGGAGGCTGAAGCTTTCTTT. Its translation is CASSQRTGEAEAFF. This chain joins TRBV4-2 and TRBJ1-1, with 9 positions matching TRBD1. There are 14 residues in the CDR3. Germline trimming cut 2 bases from V and 6 bases from J; bases unmatched to any gene: 4. The germline V gene has CDR1 LGHNA and CDR2 YNFKEQ.

In this sample, this clone turned up once. V is TRBV5-6 and J is TRBJ1-1, with D unclear. The CDR3 covers 14 residues. Trimming shortened V by 4 bases and J by 4 bases, and 14 bases separated the two germline ends. CDR1 is SGHDT and CDR2 is YYEEEE in the germline V gene. The CDR3 is CASSTAGAGTEAFF. Here the CDR3 DNA reads TGTGCCAGCAGCACCGCAGGTGCGGGCACTGAAGCTTTCTTT. Using reference TRBV5-6 and TRBJ1-1 for the parts outside the CDR3, the full variable domain is DAGVTQSPTHLIKTRGQQVTLRCSPKSGHDTVSWYQQALGQGPQFIFQYYEEEERQRGNFPDRFSGHQFPNYSSELNVNALLLGDSALYLCASSTAGAGTEAFFGQGTRLTVV.

This clone has only one observation. The V gene is TRBV19, the J gene TRBJ2-3; 8 nucleotides align to TRBD1. The CDR3 runs 14 residues. From germline, CDR1 is LNHDA and CDR2 SQIVND (reference sequence). J lost 5 bases, V lost 2 bases, and 3 bases had no gene match. CDR3 coding DNA: TGTGCCAGTAGTATAACAGGGGGAAGAGATACGCAGTATTTT. Its translation is CASSITGGRDTQYF.

This chain uses TRBV30 with TRBJ2-7; no reliable D call. In germline, CDR1 is GTSNPN, CDR2 SVGIG (reference sequence). Trimming removed 2 bases at V and 4 bases at J, with 15 bases between. The CDR3 covers 14 residues. CDR3 in amino acids: CAWSPPPGRYEQYF. The CDR3 nucleotides are TGTGCCTGGAGTCCCCCTCCGGGCAGATACGAGCAGTACTTC.

On this clone: A junction boundary mismatches the germline segment, possibly from a read error. This rearrangement joins TRBV6-1 to TRBJ2-7; either TRBD1 or TRBD2 may supply D (5 bases each). The CDR3 has 13 residues. Looked up from germline, CDR1 is MNHNS and CDR2 is SASEGT. The CDR3 nucleotides read TGTGCCAGCAGCGAAGTGGGGGTCCTTGGGCAGTACTTC. Residues: CASSEVGVLGQYF.

This sequence joins TRBV20-1 and TRBJ2-7; the D gene is possibly TRBD1 (5 bases). This CDR3 comprises 11 residues. Germline CDR1 is DFQATT and CDR2 is SNEGSKA (reference sequence). V dropped 3 bases and J dropped 2 bases, with 5 bases sitting between them. CDR3 in DNA: TGCAGTGCTAGGGACACCTACGAGCAGTACTTC. This gives the protein CSARDTYEQYF.

The rearrangement uses TRBV25-1 and TRBJ2-2; 7 bases align to TRBD1. After removal of 7 bases from V and 6 bases from J, the junction contained 8 bases not matched to a gene. Germline V lookup: CDR1 MGHDK, CDR2 SYGVNS. The CDR3 contains 14 residues. DNA for the CDR3: TGTGCCAGCATAAGACAGGGTGGCGCCGGGGAGCTGTTTTTT. The encoded protein is CASIRQGGAGELFF.

The rearrangement links TRBV28 to TRBJ2-2, with a weak D call TRBD2 (5 bases). This CDR3 is 13 amino acids long. The V and J ends lost 7 bases and 6 bases respectively, with 12 bases between them. The germline V gene has CDR1 MDHEN and CDR2 SYDVKM. The CDR3 is CASIRPGAGELFF. CDR3 coding DNA: TGTGCCAGCATACGGCCCGGGGCCGGGGAGCTGTTTTTT.

This clone is a singleton in its sample. V gene TRBV5-4 combines with J gene TRBJ1-1; weak D call: TRBD1 (5 bases). This CDR3 contains 14 residues. V was shortened by 2 bases and J by 5 bases, with 13 bases between the two germline ends. Germline assignment: CDR1 SGHNT and CDR2 YYREEE (reference sequence). The CDR3 loop is CASSFISGDTEAFF. Written as DNA, the CDR3 is TGTGCCAGCAGCTTCATATCGGGGGATACTGAAGCTTTCTTT.

V gene TRBV19 combines with J gene TRBJ1-4, with D tentatively TRBD1 (5 bases). Germline V lookup: CDR1 LNHDA, CDR2 SQIVND (reference sequence). This CDR3 spans 14 amino acids. Trimming cost V 5 bases and J 8 bases, with 15 bases left between them. The CDR3 coding sequence is TGTGCCAGTAGTTCTCGAAGAGGGGCGGAAAAACTGTTTTTT. It translates to CASSSRRGAEKLFF. Full variable domain (missing parts from reference TRBV19 and TRBJ1-4): DGGITQSPKYLFRKEGQNVTLSCEQNLNHDAMYWYRQDPGQGLRLIYYSQIVNDFQKGDIAEGYSVSREKKESFPLTVTSAQKNPTAFYLCASSSRRGAEKLFFGSGTQLSVL.

This clone was found once. The chain recombines TRBV5-1 with TRBJ2-1, with TRBD2 matching 8 bases. Germline values: CDR1 SGHRS, CDR2 YFSETQ. The CDR3 sequence is 15 residues long. V shed 0 bases, J shed 7 bases, and the junction held 6 bases outside the gene matches. The CDR3: CASSLVPSGRNEQFF. The CDR3, as DNA: TGCGCCAGCAGCTTGGTGCCTAGCGGGCGTAATGAGCAGTTCTTC.

The V call is TRBV4-2, the J call TRBJ1-2; D perhaps matches TRBD1 (5 bases). CDR3 length equals 16 residues. Trimming removed 5 bases at V and 0 bases at J, with 16 bases between. Per germline, CDR1 LGHNA and CDR2 YNFKEQ. In nucleotides, the CDR3 is TGTGCCAGCAGCAGCGGGCGACAGACAACTAACTATGGCTACACCTTC. Amino acids: CASSSGRQTTNYGYTF.

This chain joins TRBV5-1 and TRBJ2-7; 9 positions match TRBD1. The germline CDR1 and CDR2 sequences are SGHRS and YFSETQ. There are 14 residues in the CDR3. V lost 6 bases, J lost 7 bases, and 11 bases stayed unmatched. CDR3 sequence (DNA): TGCGCCAGCACCTCCGGGACAGGGTCTGAGGAGCAGTACTTC. Encoded protein: CASTSGTGSEEQYF.

The chain links TRBV6-1 to TRBJ2-7, with TRBD2 identical over 9 bases. J lost 7 bases, V lost 7 bases, and 11 bases had no gene match. The CDR3 consists of 14 residues. Germline V gene sequence: CDR1 MNHNS, CDR2 SASEGT. The CDR3: CASIRGLAVSEQYF. The CDR3 DNA reads TGTGCCAGCATTAGGGGACTAGCAGTTAGTGAGCAGTACTTC.

Notes on this clone: The DNA is left out, because the CDR3 cannot be placed on it with certainty; the CDR3 is given as TCRdb lists it. The rearrangement uses TRBV28 and TRBJ1-2. Germline V gene lookup returns CDR1 MDHEN and CDR2 SYDVKM. Ends included, the CDR3 has 15 residues. CDR3 sequence: CASSTSTLANYGYTF.

The gene calls are TRBV29-1 and TRBJ1-4, with unresolved D. The CDR3 is 13 residues long. The germline V gene encodes CDR1 SQVTM and CDR2 ANQGSEA. V lost 6 bases and J 3 bases, leaving 11 bases between the germline ends. CDR3 in amino acids: CSVHISANEKLFF. Written as DNA, the CDR3 is TGCAGCGTCCATATTTCCGCTAATGAAAAACTGTTTTTT.

The genes are TRBV10-3 and TRBJ1-2; D unresolved. The V gene's germline CDR1 is ENHRY and CDR2 SYGVKD. V was clipped by 0 bases and J by 1 base, with 6 bases between them. CDR3 length: 14 amino acids. CDR3 region: CAISESGDNYGYTF. Here the CDR3 DNA reads TGTGCCATCAGTGAGTCTGGGGATAACTATGGCTACACCTTC.

The rearrangement uses TRBV6-5 and TRBJ2-1; D is perhaps TRBD1 (5 bases). Trimming took 6 bases from V and 1 from J, leaving 7 bases between them. This CDR3 comprises 13 residues. Germline-derived CDR1 and CDR2 are MNHEY and SVGAGI. The CDR3 here is CASRGASYNEQFF. DNA of the CDR3: TGTGCCAGCAGAGGGGCGTCCTACAATGAGCAGTTCTTC.

This chain joins TRBV5-1 and TRBJ1-2; the match to TRBD1 covers 8 bases. The CDR3 spans 14 residues. V trimming: 0 bases; J trimming: 8 bases; junction bases outside the gene matches: 6. CDR1 and CDR2 from the germline V gene are SGHRS and YFSETQ. This chain's CDR3 is CASSLEGQVYGYTF. The CDR3 DNA follows: TGCGCCAGCAGCTTGGAGGGACAGGTATACGGCTACACCTTC.

The chain links TRBV10-3 to TRBJ2-1; 7 bases are shared with TRBD1. Germline-derived CDR1 and CDR2 are ENHRY and SYGVKD. The CDR3 spans 14 residues. J lost 4 bases, V lost 9 bases, and 9 bases had no gene match. The CDR3 DNA reads TGTGCCATTAGGAAGGGACAGCAATACAATGAGCAGTTCTTC. Translating gives CAIRKGQQYNEQFF.